This T cell receptor (beta chain) was captured by sequencing in a study of blood T cell repertoires in COVID-19. Across the whole study: From T cells, B-cell-depleted T cells, or PBMCs came the material, which was cDNA or gDNA.

Authors' methods: The assay estimated nucleated cells by amplifying reference gene primers. Here immunoSEQ multiplex PCR was the method, and the copy in TCRdb shows in-frame clones only, minus some. Clone size and V and J calls were adopted from that table, with D and trimming inferred from the DNA. The table has approximately 11,000 clones, 60% to 80% seen once. The V gene's germline CDR1 is LNHDA and CDR2 SQIVND (reference sequence). V was clipped by 10 bases and J by 9 bases, with 19 bases between them. The CDR3 runs to 14 residues. Seattle's enrolled individuals joined amid active infection and were then monitored longitudinally. This clone came up a few times.

This chain connects TRBV19 to TRBJ1-6, with D possibly being TRBD1 (6 bases). Sequences were obtained from peripheral blood. This receptor was identified in a man in his sixties with COVID-19, enrolled during active disease. DNA for the CDR3: TGTGCCACTAAGCAGGGGAGGGGAAGTTCACCCCTCCACTTT. It yields the protein CATKQGRGSSPLHF.